These T cell receptor beta chains were read from a single sample in a study of blood T cell repertoires in COVID-19. Only in-frame clones appear in the TCRdb table, and some are missing; sequencing was by immunoSEQ multiplex PCR. The repertoire holds some 670,000 clones, with 75% to 90% as singletons. Sequencing was performed on peripheral blood. Receptors were obtained from a woman aged 18-30 years with acute or convalescent COVID-19. The CDR3 runs from the conserved cysteine through the conserved F or W. Each record gives: J gene, V gene, CDR3 protein.

TRBJ2-1 TRBV24-1 CATSVLDSPPYNEQFF
TRBJ1-2 TRBV12-5 CASGLSPFGGGRQGYTF
TRBJ2-1 TRBV11-2 CASSASGEPSYNEQFF
TRBJ1-3 TRBV20-1 CSASVPLSGNTIYF
TRBJ2-5 TRBV2 CASSTMRDSQETQYF
TRBJ1-2 TRBV7-2 CASSGGQNYGYTF
TRBJ2-5 TRBV15 CATRRGLETQYF
TRBJ1-6 TRBV7-2 CASSSDRVGSPLHF
TRBJ2-1 TRBV7-3 CASSFDRSSYNEQFF
TRBJ1-1 TRBV30 CAWVGVTDEAFF
TRBJ1-2 TRBV6-2/TRBV6-3 CASSYPGQGSRYTF
TRBJ2-7 TRBV15 CATSRELAGPYEQYF
TRBJ2-7 TRBV11-2 CASSLYAGGVEYF
TRBJ2-2 TRBV5-1 CASSLAAGGTGELFF
TRBJ1-1 TRBV5-3 CARSFGLPMNTEAFF
TRBJ2-1 TRBV5-6 CASSLGSTGGYNEQFF
TRBJ2-7 TRBV7-9 CASSPRDRGYEQYF
TRBJ1-2 TRBV25-1 CASSEYNYWAANYTF
TRBJ1-2 TRBV29-1 CSVEDRGRQVSGYTF
TRBJ2-5 TRBV25-1 CASSNTRTFQETQYF
TRBJ1-2 TRBV6-1 CASSEAEVGGYTF
TRBJ2-7 TRBV7-6 CASSGRAGGSYEQYF
TRBJ1-2 TRBV19 CASSIMGPTNYGYTF
TRBJ1-1 TRBV7-9 CASFRENTEAFF
TRBJ2-3 TRBV6-5 CASSYLATDTQYF
TRBJ1-3 TRBV9 CASSGPTGGESGNTIYF
TRBJ2-1 TRBV6-2/TRBV6-3 CASSSTGNEQFF
TRBJ2-1 TRBV29-1 CSGRQGGLRNEQFF
TRBJ1-4 TRBV4-1 CASSQGDTGLPNEKLFF
TRBJ1-5 TRBV12-3/TRBV12-4 CASTAGGRQPQHF
TRBJ2-2 TRBV7-3 CASGSDRDTGELFF
TRBJ2-1 TRBV2 CASSTRLALEQFF
TRBJ1-2 TRBV25-1 CASRDRLYGYTF
TRBJ1-2 TRBV7-3 CASSSGLSTNYGYTF
TRBJ1-1 TRBV18 CASSEGQANTEAFF
TRBJ2-3 TRBV5-5 CASSFGTRKDTQYF
TRBJ1-1 TRBV9 CASSVGQENTEAFF
TRBJ1-2 TRBV28 CASSSTGTGNYGYTF
TRBJ2-1 TRBV30 CAWSGGLAGASEQFF
TRBJ1-2 TRBV6-1 CASSDREYGYTF
TRBJ1-5 TRBV12-3/TRBV12-4 CASSLGGGQPQHF
TRBJ1-1 TRBV6-6 CASSATGQVNTEAFF
TRBJ2-5 TRBV15 CATRKPGLTKETQYF
TRBJ2-7 TRBV24-1 CATSDPPGSSYEQYF
TRBJ1-2 TRBV14 CASSPGQASVDGYTF
TRBJ1-4 TRBV7-7 CASSLARQAPNEKLFF
TRBJ2-7 TRBV27 CASSFYDPLGLYEQYF
TRBJ2-4 TRBV25-1 CASSEAGVWAKNIQYF
TRBJ2-7 TRBV2 CASSDSQGAYEQYF
TRBJ1-5 TRBV2 CASRDGYREGNQPQHF
TRBJ2-3 TRBV24-1 CATSDFTGSTDTQYF
TRBJ1-2 TRBV9 CASSPQPGTVYGYTF
TRBJ2-1 TRBV21-1 CASSKVVPGQTDNEQFF
TRBJ1-2 TRBV6-5 CASSPGSSYGYTF
TRBJ2-7 TRBV4-1 CASSRPLAGIYEQYF